A selection of T cell receptor beta chains follows, all from one sample in a study of T-cell reconstitution after alpha-beta-depleted transplantation in children. MiXCR, run by TCRdb on the PCR reads, gives a single entry per CDR3 protein. The sample carries approximately 800,000 distinct CDR3 sequences, less than 20% recorded once. Sequencing used PBMCs, mostly from graft donor cells, obtained 360 days after TCRalphabeta/CD19-depleted stem cell transplant. The receptors were sampled from a male patient between 5 and 17 years old who had a stem cell transplant for acute lymphoblastic leukemia, so the T cells may come from the graft donor. CDR3s include the opening cysteine and the closing phenylalanine or tryptophan. The D gene is left open where the match is weak. Clone size is given for some rows only: seen once, a few or many times, or a class if the clone is expanded.

V gene	D gene	clone size	J gene	CDR3 DNA	CDR3 protein
TRBV10-3	NA	NA	TRBJ2-3	TGTGCCATCAGTGTTCAGGACACAGATACGCAGTATTTT	CAISVQDTDTQYF
TRBV4-1	TRBD2	few	TRBJ2-7	TGCGCCAGCAGCCGGTCAGAGCGGGAGGCCTACGAGCAGTACTTC	CASSRSEREAYEQYF
TRBV5-1	NA	NA	TRBJ1-1	TGCGCCAGCAGCTTGGTTTCGGATAACACTGAAGCTTTCTTT	CASSLVSDNTEAFF
TRBV9	NA	few	TRBJ1-2	TGTGCCAGCAGCGGCCACAGGGAAAACTATGGCTACACCTTC	CASSGHRENYGYTF
TRBV3-1	TRBD2	NA	TRBJ2-5	TGTGCCAGCAGCCCCCAGACTAGCGGGTCTGTGACCCAGTACTTC	CASSPQTSGSVTQYF
TRBV5-1	NA	few	TRBJ1-1	TGCGCCAGCAGCTTCATCAAAGGGACCCCAGGGACTGAAGCTTTCTTT	CASSFIKGTPGTEAFF
TRBV10-2	TRBD2	NA	TRBJ2-7	TGCGCCAGCACCATCCTGGGTCGGGACTACCGCTACGAGCAGTACTTC	CASTILGRDYRYEQYF
TRBV7-9	NA	few	TRBJ2-7	TGTGCCAGCAGCTACCCCGGGCCTACCTACGAGCAGTACTTC	CASSYPGPTYEQYF
TRBV5-6	NA	many	TRBJ2-7	TGTGCCAGCAGCTTACTACGCCTTGGATACGAGCAGTACTTC	CASSLLRLGYEQYF
TRBV11-2	TRBD2	NA	TRBJ2-5	TGTGCCAGCAGCTTCGGGACTAGCGGGAGTCAAGAGACCCAGTACTTC	CASSFGTSGSQETQYF
TRBV24-1	NA	few	TRBJ2-5	TGTGCCACCAGTGATCCCCTCTCAATGGTCTCACCAAGGACCCAGTACTTC	CATSDPLSMVSPRTQYF